This entry lists 31 T cell receptor beta chains sequenced from one sample in a study of blood T cell repertoires in COVID-19. TCRdb's copy holds only in-frame clones and misses some; the assay was immunoSEQ multiplex PCR. The data contain about 70,000 clones, roughly 74% of them singletons. Sequencing was done on a sample of peripheral blood. Receptors were obtained from a human donor in a cohort sampled during active COVID-19.

The genes are TRBV21-1 and TRBJ2-1; TRBD1, as called in the table, went unchecked against the DNA. TRBV21-1 is given as a pseudogene. The CDR3 is 13 residues long. CDR3: CASRATGRYEQFF. CDR3 nucleotides: TGTGCCAGCAGAGCGACAGGGCGGTATGAGCAGTTCTTC.

This clone was counted a single time. The V and J genes are TRBV5-5 and TRBJ1-2, with D possibly being TRBD1 (6 bases). This CDR3 contains 11 residues. V was shortened by 4 bases and J by 12 bases, with 13 bases between the two germline ends. Germline V CDR1 and CDR2: SGHKS, YYEKEE (reference sequence). The CDR3 loop is CASSLGGLDTF. In DNA form, the CDR3 reads TGTGCCAGCAGCCTGGGGGGGCTGGACACCTTC. Drawing the rest from reference TRBV5-5 and TRBJ1-2, the complete variable domain is DAGVTQSPTHLIKTRGQQVTLRCSPISGHKSVSWYQQVLGQGPQFIFQYYEKEERGRGNFPDRFSARQFPNYSSELNVNALLLGDSALYLCASSLGGLDTFGSGTRLTVV.

This clone was found a few times. The CDR3 DNA reads as TGTGCCAGCAGTTTGGGGGGATTGGGGATGTACGAGCAGTACTTC. This gives the protein CASSLGGLGMYEQYF. This sequence joins TRBV11-2 and TRBJ2-7, with D possibly TRBD2 on 6 matching bases. Germline V lookup: CDR1 SGHAT, CDR2 FQNNGV. Trimming left V 6 bases short and J 4 bases short, with 19 bases between. This CDR3 contains 15 residues.

This clone turned up a few times. V and J are TRBV7-2 and TRBJ2-1, with a weak D call TRBD2 (5 bases). Germline values: CDR1 SGHTA, CDR2 FQGNSA. The CDR3 is 12 residues long. V dropped 5 bases and J dropped 12 bases, with 14 bases sitting between them. The CDR3 is CASSRRGGLQFF. Here the CDR3 DNA reads TGTGCCAGCAGCCGACGAGGCGGGCTGCAGTTCTTC.

This sequence joins TRBV6-6 and TRBJ2-5; D remains ambiguous. The ends were cut back, 0 bases at V and 2 bases at J, with 7 bases in the middle. Germline CDR1 and CDR2: MNHNY and SVGAGI (reference sequence). The CDR3 has 14 residues. In DNA, the CDR3 is TGTGCCAGCAGTTACTCCCTAGGACAAGAGACCCAGTACTTC. Its translation: CASSYSLGQETQYF.

The CDR3 reads CASSQNPGRDEKLFF. CDR3 DNA sequence: TGTGCCAGCAGCCAAAATCCAGGGAGGGATGAAAAACTGTTTTTT. The gene calls are TRBV3-1 (or the pseudogene TRBV3-2) and TRBJ1-4, with D possibly being TRBD1 (5 bases). V lost 2 bases, J lost 6 bases, and 13 bases lay in between. The CDR3 loop spans 15 amino acids. In germline, CDR1 is LGHDT, CDR2 YNNKEL (reference sequence).

This clone showed up just a few times. The chain uses TRBV5-4 and TRBJ1-5; TRBD1 matches at 11 bases. CDR1 and CDR2 from the germline V gene are SGHNT and YYREEE (reference sequence). V lost 0 bases and J lost 11; bases outside the gene matches: 10. The CDR3 consists of 16 residues. The CDR3 protein is CASSLEGQGGIGSQHF. The CDR3 coding sequence is TGTGCCAGCAGCTTGGAGGGACAGGGGGGAATAGGGTCCCAGCATTTT.

This clone was seen only a few times. This chain uses TRBV7-8 with TRBJ2-6, with 8 bases identical to TRBD1. The V segment lost 4 bases and the J segment 1 base; nucleotides outside the gene matches: 9. The CDR3 is made up of 18 amino acids. CDR1 is SGHVS and CDR2 is FQNEAQ in the germline V gene. The CDR3 coding sequence is TGTGCCAGCAGCTCGCCGGGACAGGCGTTTTCTGGGGCCAACGTCCTGACTTTC. The encoded protein is CASSSPGQAFSGANVLTF.

V is TRBV7-2 and J is TRBJ1-5, with TRBD1 identical over 8 bases. The germline V gene encodes CDR1 SGHTA and CDR2 FQGNSA. V was clipped by 1 base and J by 2 bases; unmatched bases: 4. CDR3 length equals 16 residues. Here the CDR3 reads CASSLDTGGGNQPQHF. CDR3 nucleotides: TGTGCCAGCAGCTTAGATACAGGGGGAGGCAATCAGCCCCAGCATTTT.

The J gene is TRBJ1-3, the V gene TRBV18, with D unclear. Trimming cost V 7 bases and J 0 bases, with 10 bases left between them. The CDR3 totals 14 residues. CDR1 and CDR2 (germline): KGHSH, LQKENI. CDR3 nucleotides: TGTGCCAGCTTGCTCCTAAACTCTGGAAACACCATATATTTT. It codes for CASLLLNSGNTIYF. Filled out from reference TRBV18 and TRBJ1-3, the complete variable domain reads NAGVMQNPRHLVRRRGQEARLRCSPMKGHSHVYWYRQLPEEGLKFMVYLQKENIIDESGMPKERFSAEFPKEGPSILRIQQVVRGDSAAYFCASLLLNSGNTIYFGEGSWLTVV.

There are a few counts of this clone. The chain uses TRBV6-5 and TRBJ1-1; perhaps TRBD1 as D (5 bases). The CDR3 sequence is 14 residues long. Per the germline V gene, CDR1 is MNHEY and CDR2 is SVGAGI. V was trimmed by 9 bases and J by 1 base, leaving 15 bases between them. The CDR3 region is CASRDGGENTEAFF. CDR3 in DNA: TGTGCCAGTCGAGACGGGGGGGAGAACACTGAAGCTTTCTTT.

This clone appeared a few times. V gene TRBV6-5 combines with J gene TRBJ2-7; 9 positions agree with TRBD2. The CDR3 is 15 amino acids. Germline V gene data show CDR1 as MNHEY and CDR2 as SVGAGI. The ends lost 1 base at V and 5 bases at J; junction bases unmatched: 6. The CDR3 region is CASSYWAGGPDEQYF. The DNA of the CDR3 is TGTGCCAGCAGTTACTGGGCGGGAGGGCCAGACGAGCAGTACTTC.

V usage is TRBV4-2 and J usage is TRBJ1-3, with 9 bases identical to TRBD1. Per germline, CDR1 LGHNA and CDR2 YNFKEQ. Unmatched junction bases numbered 3, after V lost 0 bases and J lost 0 bases. The length of the CDR3 is 17 residues. The CDR3 bases are TGTGCCAGCAGCCAAGAAGGGGGACAGGGCTCTGGAAACACCATATATTTT. Encoded protein: CASSQEGGQGSGNTIYF.

This chain joins TRBV27 and TRBJ2-7; D is undetermined. V lost 3 bases and J lost 2, with 5 bases in between. Germline V gene lookup returns CDR1 MNHEY and CDR2 SMNVEV (reference sequence). The length of the CDR3 is 12 residues. The CDR3 bases are TGTGCCAGCAGTTTCCTCCCCTACGAGCAGTACTTC. Protein sequence: CASSFLPYEQYF.

The chain is built from TRBV19 and TRBJ2-7, with 9 bases fitting TRBD2. After removal of 3 bases from V and 4 bases from J, the junction contained 7 bases not matched to a gene. This CDR3 is 15 amino acids long. Germline loops: CDR1 LNHDA, CDR2 SQIVND (reference sequence). CDR3 region: CASSIRSGRVYEQYF. CDR3 DNA sequence: TGTGCCAGTAGTATCCGTAGCGGGAGAGTGTACGAGCAGTACTTC.

The chain combines TRBV5-5 with TRBJ1-1; possibly TRBD1 for D (6 bases). The CDR3 extends over 13 amino acids. Germline loops: CDR1 SGHKS, CDR2 YYEKEE (reference sequence). Trimming removed 0 bases at V and 4 bases at J, with 7 bases between. This chain's CDR3 is CASSLGTATEAFF. The CDR3 DNA follows: TGTGCCAGCAGCTTGGGGACAGCCACTGAAGCTTTCTTT.

The chain employs TRBV10-1 and TRBJ1-1; TRBD1 is a possible D gene (6 bases). The V gene lost 4 bases and the J gene lost 3 bases, with 12 bases spanning the gap. Looked up from germline, CDR1 is WNHNN and CDR2 is SYGVQD (reference sequence). The CDR3 contains 14 residues. The CDR3: CASSGNRDHTEAFF. For the CDR3, the DNA is TGCGCCAGCAGTGGGAACAGGGATCACACTGAAGCTTTCTTT.

The chain has TRBV24-1 and TRBJ2-5, with 7 bases matching TRBD1. Losses at the gene ends were 6 bases for V and 0 bases for J; bases not matched to a gene: 9. This CDR3 has 16 residues. Germline V lookup: CDR1 KGHDR, CDR2 SFDVKD. CDR3 DNA: TGTGCCACCAGTTCGAGCCGGGACAGCGACCAAGAGACCCAGTACTTC. Protein product: CATSSSRDSDQETQYF.

V and J are TRBV2 and TRBJ2-3; 13 bases match TRBD2. This CDR3 has 14 amino acids. The germline V gene has CDR1 SNHLY and CDR2 FYNNEI. V was clipped by 11 bases and J by 3 bases; unmatched bases: 5. CDR3 DNA: TGTGCCGGACAACTAGCGGGAGGGACAGATACGCAGTATTTT. Amino acid sequence: CAGQLAGGTDTQYF.

J is TRBJ2-2 and V is TRBV5-5; possibly TRBD2 for D (6 bases). Germline assignment: CDR1 SGHKS and CDR2 YYEKEE (reference sequence). The CDR3 is 16 residues long. Deletions cut 1 base from V and 0 bases from J, with 10 bases between. CDR3 residues: CASSLMRGTNTGELFF. The CDR3 region has the DNA TGTGCCAGCAGCTTGATGCGGGGTACGAACACCGGGGAGCTGTTTTTT. Variable domain in full (rest from reference TRBV5-5 and TRBJ2-2): DAGVTQSPTHLIKTRGQQVTLRCSPISGHKSVSWYQQVLGQGPQFIFQYYEKEERGRGNFPDRFSARQFPNYSSELNVNALLLGDSALYLCASSLMRGTNTGELFFGEGSRLTVL.

The chain joins TRBV4-1 to TRBJ2-7; TRBD2 aligns across 13 bases. Germline V gene lookup returns CDR1 MGHRA and CDR2 YSYEKL. The length of the CDR3 is 17 residues. V was clipped by 0 bases and J by 6 bases; unmatched bases: 8. CDR3 sequence (DNA): TGCGCCAGCAGCCAAGATTTTTGGACTAGCGGGAGCCGCGAGCAGTACTTC. Protein: CASSQDFWTSGSREQYF.

Only a few counts were recorded for this clone. The chain joins TRBV5-4 to TRBJ2-5; tentatively, D is TRBD2 (6 bases). Germline V CDR1 and CDR2: SGHNT, YYREEE (reference sequence). Deletions cut 4 bases from V and 1 base from J, with 8 bases between. The CDR3 is 13 residues long. CDR3 in DNA: TGTGCCAGCAGCCGGACTATCCAAGAGACCCAGTACTTC. It specifies CASSRTIQETQYF.

The chain recombines TRBV11-2 with TRBJ2-7; 7 nucleotides align to TRBD2. Trimming cost V 1 base and J 3 bases; bases outside gene matches: 3. Per germline, CDR1 SGHAT and CDR2 FQNNGV. The CDR3 length is 14 residues. CDR3 nucleotide sequence: TGTGCCAGCAGCTTAGGTCCTAGCGGCTACGAGCAGTACTTC. As protein: CASSLGPSGYEQYF.

This clone was picked up a small number of times. This chain connects TRBV2 to TRBJ2-7, with 8 bases lining up with TRBD2. Germline V gene lookup returns CDR1 SNHLY and CDR2 FYNNEI. V dropped 4 bases and J dropped 6; count of bases not matched to a gene: 5. This CDR3 is 13 amino acids long. The CDR3 nucleotides are TGTGCCAGCAGTGCAGGACTAGCCTTCGAGCAGTACTTC. As protein: CASSAGLAFEQYF.

The chain joins TRBV7-6 to TRBJ2-3, with 11 positions matching TRBD2. The CDR3 covers 14 residues. The germline V gene encodes CDR1 SGHVS and CDR2 FNYEAQ. The V segment lost 5 bases and the J segment 4 bases; nucleotides outside the gene matches: 2. CDR3 nucleotides: TGTGCCAGCAGCAAGGGACTAGCGGCAGATACGCAGTATTTT. Amino acids: CASSKGLAADTQYF.

The V and J genes are TRBV28 and TRBJ1-6; the D gene is possibly TRBD1 (6 bases). This CDR3 spans 15 amino acids. Germline V gene sequence: CDR1 MDHEN, CDR2 SYDVKM. V dropped 4 bases and J dropped 10 bases, with 17 bases sitting between them. The CDR3 loop reads CASSSTGLFPSPLHF. In nucleotides, the CDR3 is TGTGCCAGCAGTTCGACAGGCTTATTCCCCTCACCCCTCCACTTT. The full variable domain, in which reference TRBV28 and TRBJ1-6 provide the parts outside the CDR3, is DVKVTQSSRYLVKRTGEKVFLECVQDMDHENMFWYRQDPGLGLRLIYFSYDVKMKEKGDIPEGYSVSREKKERFSLILESASTNQTSMYLCASSSTGLFPSPLHFGNGTRLTVT.

The chain joins TRBV28 to TRBJ2-7, with D perhaps matching TRBD2 (7 bases). V dropped 5 bases and J dropped 2 bases, with 16 bases sitting between them. CDR3 size: 15 residues. Germline V gene lookup returns CDR1 MDHEN and CDR2 SYDVKM. As DNA, the CDR3 is TGTGCCAGCAGTCCCCCGGGGGGCTTACCCTACGAGCAGTACTTC. Translating it yields CASSPPGGLPYEQYF.

The chain joins TRBV5-1 to TRBJ2-1, with a weak D call TRBD1 (6 bases). Trimming took 4 bases from V and 4 from J, leaving 15 bases between them. The CDR3 spans 15 residues. Germline-derived CDR1 and CDR2 are SGHRS and YFSETQ. CDR3 amino acids: CASSKDRGIYNEQFF. The CDR3 nucleotides read TGCGCCAGCAGCAAGGACAGAGGTATATACAATGAGCAGTTCTTC.

The V gene is TRBV7-9, the J gene TRBJ1-1; 9 bases line up with TRBD1. Germline V gives CDR1 SEHNR, CDR2 FQNEAQ (reference sequence). V lost 0 bases to trimming and J lost 3 bases; unmatched junction nucleotides: 2. The CDR3 covers 15 residues. CDR3: CASSLAGTGHTEAFF. CDR3 nucleotide sequence: TGTGCCAGCAGCTTAGCGGGGACAGGGCACACTGAAGCTTTCTTT.

The V and J genes are TRBV11-2 and TRBJ2-7; possibly TRBD2 for D (5 bases). The CDR3 has 16 amino acids. Germline-derived CDR1 and CDR2 are SGHAT and FQNNGV. V was trimmed by 5 bases and J by 0 bases, leaving 17 bases between them. In DNA form, the CDR3 reads TGTGCCAGCAGCCCGGTCGGCCGAGGGAACTCCTACGAGCAGTACTTC. This sequence encodes CASSPVGRGNSYEQYF.

This clone ranks as medium-sized. The sample contains more than one DNA sequence encoding this CDR3. The chain carries TRBV19 and TRBJ2-7, with D maybe TRBD1 (5 bases). Deletions cut 3 bases from V and 1 base from J, with 7 bases between. The CDR3 covers 13 residues. The germline gives CDR1 LNHDA, CDR2 SQIVND (reference sequence). This chain's CDR3 is CASSIPGSYEQYF. The CDR3, as DNA: TGTGCCAGTAGTATTCCAGGGTCCTACGAGCAGTACTTC.